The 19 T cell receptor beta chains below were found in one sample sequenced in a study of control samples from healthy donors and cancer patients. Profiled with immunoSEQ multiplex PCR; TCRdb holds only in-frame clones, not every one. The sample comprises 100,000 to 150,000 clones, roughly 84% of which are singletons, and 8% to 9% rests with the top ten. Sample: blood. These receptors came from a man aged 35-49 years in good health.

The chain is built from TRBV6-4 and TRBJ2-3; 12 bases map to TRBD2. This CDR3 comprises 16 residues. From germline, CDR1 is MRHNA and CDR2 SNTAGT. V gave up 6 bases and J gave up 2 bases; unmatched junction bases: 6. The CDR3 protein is CASRATSGGNTDTQYF. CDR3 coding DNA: TGTGCCAGCAGGGCTACTAGCGGGGGGAACACAGATACGCAGTATTTT.

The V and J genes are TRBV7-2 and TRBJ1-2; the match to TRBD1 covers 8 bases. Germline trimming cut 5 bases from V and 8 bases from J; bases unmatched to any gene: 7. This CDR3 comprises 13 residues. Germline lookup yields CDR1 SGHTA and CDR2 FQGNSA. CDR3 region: CASSPTTGEGYTF. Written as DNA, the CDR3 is TGTGCCAGCAGCCCAACGACAGGGGAGGGCTACACCTTC.

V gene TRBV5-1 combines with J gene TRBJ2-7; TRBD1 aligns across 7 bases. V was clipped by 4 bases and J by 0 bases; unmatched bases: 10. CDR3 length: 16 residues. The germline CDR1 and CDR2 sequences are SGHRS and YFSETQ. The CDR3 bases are TGCGCCAGCAGCCCCCCCGAGGCAGGGGGCTCCTACGAGCAGTACTTC. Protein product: CASSPPEAGGSYEQYF. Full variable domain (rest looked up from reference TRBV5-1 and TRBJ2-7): KAGVTQTPRYLIKTRGQQVTLSCSPISGHRSVSWYQQTPGQGLQFLFEYFSETQRNKGNFPGRFSGRQFSNSRSEMNVSTLELGDSALYLCASSPPEAGGSYEQYFGPGTRLTVT.

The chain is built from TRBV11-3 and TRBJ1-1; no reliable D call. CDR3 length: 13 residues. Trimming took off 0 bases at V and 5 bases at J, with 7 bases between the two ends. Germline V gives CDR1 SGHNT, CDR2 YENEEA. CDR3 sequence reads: CASSLDSGTEAFF. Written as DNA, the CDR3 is TGTGCCAGCAGCTTAGACTCAGGAACTGAAGCTTTCTTT.

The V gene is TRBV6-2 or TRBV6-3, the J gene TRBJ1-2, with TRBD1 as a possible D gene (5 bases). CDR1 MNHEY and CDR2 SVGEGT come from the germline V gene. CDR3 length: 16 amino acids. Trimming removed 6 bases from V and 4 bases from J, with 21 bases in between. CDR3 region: CASSPYRAGTVYGYTF. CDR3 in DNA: TGTGCCAGCAGCCCTTATCGGGCAGGGACGGTCTATGGCTACACCTTC.

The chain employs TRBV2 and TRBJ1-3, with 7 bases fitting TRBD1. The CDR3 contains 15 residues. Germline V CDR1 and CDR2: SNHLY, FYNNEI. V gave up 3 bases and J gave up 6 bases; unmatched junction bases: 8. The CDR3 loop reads CASSDGSGQINTIYF. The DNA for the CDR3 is TGTGCCAGCAGTGATGGGTCGGGACAGATAAACACCATATATTTT.

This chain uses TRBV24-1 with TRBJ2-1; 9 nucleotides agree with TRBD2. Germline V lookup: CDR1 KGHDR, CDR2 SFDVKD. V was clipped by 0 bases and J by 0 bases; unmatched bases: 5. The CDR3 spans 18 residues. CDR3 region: CATSDLPRGGFSYNEQFF. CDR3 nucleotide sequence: TGTGCCACCAGTGATTTGCCGCGGGGGGGCTTCTCCTACAATGAGCAGTTCTTC.

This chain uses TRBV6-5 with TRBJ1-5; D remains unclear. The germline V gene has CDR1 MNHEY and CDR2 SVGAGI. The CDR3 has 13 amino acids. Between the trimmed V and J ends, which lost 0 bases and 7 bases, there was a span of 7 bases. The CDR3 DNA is TGTGCCAGCAGTTACTCTTCCGAGCAGCCCCAGCATTTT. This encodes CASSYSSEQPQHF.

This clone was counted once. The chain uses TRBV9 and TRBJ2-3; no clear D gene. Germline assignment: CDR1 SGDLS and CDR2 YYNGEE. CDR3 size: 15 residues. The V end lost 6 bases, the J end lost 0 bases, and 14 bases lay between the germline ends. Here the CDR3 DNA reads TGTGCCAGCACCACGAGCCCTGCTAGCACAGATACGCAGTATTTT. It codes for CASTTSPASTDTQYF.

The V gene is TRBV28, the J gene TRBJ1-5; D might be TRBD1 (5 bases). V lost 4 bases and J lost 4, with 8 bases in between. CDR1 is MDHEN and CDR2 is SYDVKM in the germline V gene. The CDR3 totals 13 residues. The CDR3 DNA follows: TGTGCCAGCAGTTGGTGGGGGAATCAGCCCCAGCATTTT. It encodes CASSWWGNQPQHF.

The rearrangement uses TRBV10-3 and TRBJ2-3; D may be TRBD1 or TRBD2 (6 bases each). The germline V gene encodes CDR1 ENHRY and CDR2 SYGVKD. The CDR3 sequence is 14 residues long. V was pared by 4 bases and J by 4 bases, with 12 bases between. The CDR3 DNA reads TGTGCCATCAGTGTAGGGGGGCCGCCAGATACGCAGTATTTT. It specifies CAISVGGPPDTQYF.

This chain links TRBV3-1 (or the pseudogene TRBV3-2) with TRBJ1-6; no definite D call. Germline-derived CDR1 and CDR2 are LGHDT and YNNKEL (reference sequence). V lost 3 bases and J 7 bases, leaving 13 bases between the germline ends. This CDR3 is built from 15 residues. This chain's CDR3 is CASSHPSTGNSPLHF. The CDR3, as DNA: TGTGCCAGCAGCCACCCCAGTACGGGGAATTCACCCCTCCACTTT.

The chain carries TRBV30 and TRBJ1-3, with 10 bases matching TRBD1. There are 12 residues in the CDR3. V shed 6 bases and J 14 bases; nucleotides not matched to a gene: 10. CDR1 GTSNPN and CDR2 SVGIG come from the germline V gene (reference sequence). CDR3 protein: CACTTGGQFVYF. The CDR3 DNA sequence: TGTGCCTGTACGACAGGGGGCCAATTCGTATATTTT.

The CDR3 sequence is CATRSSTANTGELFF. The CDR3 DNA is TGTGCCACCCGATCGTCCACAGCGAACACCGGGGAGCTGTTTTTT. The chain carries TRBV24-1 and TRBJ2-2; D gene uncertain. V lost 9 bases and J lost 0, with 13 bases in between. The germline V gene has CDR1 KGHDR and CDR2 SFDVKD. The CDR3 extends over 15 amino acids.

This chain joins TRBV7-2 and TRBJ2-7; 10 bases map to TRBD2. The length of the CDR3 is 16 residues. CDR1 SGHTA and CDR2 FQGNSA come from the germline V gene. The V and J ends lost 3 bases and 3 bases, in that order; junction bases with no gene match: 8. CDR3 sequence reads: CASSLGSGGAIYEQYF. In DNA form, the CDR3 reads TGTGCCAGCAGCTTGGGGAGCGGGGGGGCCATCTACGAGCAGTACTTC.

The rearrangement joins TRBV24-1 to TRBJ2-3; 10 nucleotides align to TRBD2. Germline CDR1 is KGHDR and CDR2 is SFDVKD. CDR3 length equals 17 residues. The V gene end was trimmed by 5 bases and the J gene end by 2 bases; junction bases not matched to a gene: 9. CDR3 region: CATSALPLAGVTDTQYF. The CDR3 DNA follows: TGTGCCACCAGTGCCCTCCCCCTAGCGGGGGTCACAGATACGCAGTATTTT.

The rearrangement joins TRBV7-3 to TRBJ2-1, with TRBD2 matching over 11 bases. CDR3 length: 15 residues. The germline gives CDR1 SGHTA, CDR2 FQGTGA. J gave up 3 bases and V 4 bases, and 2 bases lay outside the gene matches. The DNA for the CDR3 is TGTGCCAGCAGCTCAACTAGCGGGGGCTACAATGAGCAGTTCTTC. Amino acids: CASSSTSGGYNEQFF. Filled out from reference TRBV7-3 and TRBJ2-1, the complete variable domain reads GAGVSQTPSNKVTEKGKYVELRCDPISGHTALYWYRQSLGQGPEFLIYFQGTGAADDSGLPNDRFFAVRPEGSVSTLKIQRTERGDSAVYLCASSSTSGGYNEQFFGPGTRLTVL.

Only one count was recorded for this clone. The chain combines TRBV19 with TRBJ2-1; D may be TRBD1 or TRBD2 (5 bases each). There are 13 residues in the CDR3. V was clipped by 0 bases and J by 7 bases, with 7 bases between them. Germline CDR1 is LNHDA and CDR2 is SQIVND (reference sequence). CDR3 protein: CASSIDGGNEQFF. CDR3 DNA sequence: TGTGCCAGTAGTATAGATGGGGGTAATGAGCAGTTCTTC.

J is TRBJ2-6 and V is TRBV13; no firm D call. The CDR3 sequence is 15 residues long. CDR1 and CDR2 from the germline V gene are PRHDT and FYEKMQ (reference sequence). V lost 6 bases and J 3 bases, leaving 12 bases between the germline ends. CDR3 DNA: TGTGCCAGCAGTCCCATGTGGGGTGGGGCCAACGTCCTGACTTTC. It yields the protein CASSPMWGGANVLTF.